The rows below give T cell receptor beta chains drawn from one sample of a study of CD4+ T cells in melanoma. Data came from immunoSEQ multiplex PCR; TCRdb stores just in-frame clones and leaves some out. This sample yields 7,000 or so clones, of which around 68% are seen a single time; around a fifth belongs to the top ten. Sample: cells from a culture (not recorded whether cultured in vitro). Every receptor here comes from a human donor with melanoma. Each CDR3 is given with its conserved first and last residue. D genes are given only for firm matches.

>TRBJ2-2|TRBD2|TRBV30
CAWMGLAGELAGELFF
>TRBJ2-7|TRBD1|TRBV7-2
CASSLGTGLYEQYF
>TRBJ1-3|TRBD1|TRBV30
CAWSEGQGRNTIYF
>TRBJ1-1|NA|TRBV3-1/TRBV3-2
CASSQTLGNTEAFF
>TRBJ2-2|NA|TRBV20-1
CSALHAGELFF
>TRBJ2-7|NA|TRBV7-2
CASRTDSLSSYEQYF
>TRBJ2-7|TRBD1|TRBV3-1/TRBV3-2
CASSPGQGKADSYEQYF
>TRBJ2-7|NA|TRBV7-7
CASSLNTAAYEQYF
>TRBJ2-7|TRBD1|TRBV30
CAWVGQFSYEQYF
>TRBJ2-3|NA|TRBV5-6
CASSLMEFRTDTQYF
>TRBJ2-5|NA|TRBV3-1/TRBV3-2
CASSQVDQQETQYF
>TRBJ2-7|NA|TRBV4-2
CASSEEPGANSYEQYF
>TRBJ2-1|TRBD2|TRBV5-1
CASSLYAGGSYNEQFF
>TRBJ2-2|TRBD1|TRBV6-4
CASSAQGYTGELFF
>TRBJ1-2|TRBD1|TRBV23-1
CASRTAGTGALGYTF
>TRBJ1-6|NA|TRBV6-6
CASSQRQESSYNSPLHF
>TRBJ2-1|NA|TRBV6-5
CASTLGPSSYNEQFF
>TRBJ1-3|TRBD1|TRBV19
CASRTPGQFSGNTIYF
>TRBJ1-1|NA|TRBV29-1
CSVGGYTEAFF
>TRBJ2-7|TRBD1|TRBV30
CAWEGQASSEQYF
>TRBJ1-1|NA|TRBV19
CAGTLNTEAFF
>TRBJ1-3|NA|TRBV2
CASSESTGWGNTIYF
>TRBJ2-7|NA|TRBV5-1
CASSFPNLDSTGVYEQYF
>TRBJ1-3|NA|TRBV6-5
CASTRDETGNTIYF
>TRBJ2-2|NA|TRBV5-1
CASRWQVDTGELFF
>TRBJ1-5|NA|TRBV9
CASSVGWGVGQPQHF
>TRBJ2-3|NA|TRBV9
CASSVEGTLLIGGADTQYF
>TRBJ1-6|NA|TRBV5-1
CASSLGADTGNSPLHF
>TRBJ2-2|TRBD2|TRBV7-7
CASSATSGGYTGELFF
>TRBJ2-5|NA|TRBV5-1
CASSLAFAGAPEGTQYF
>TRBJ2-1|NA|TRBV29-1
CSVEGTVHNEQFF
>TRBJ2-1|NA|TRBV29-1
CSVRDGAYNEQFF
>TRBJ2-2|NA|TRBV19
CASSILSVAGELFF
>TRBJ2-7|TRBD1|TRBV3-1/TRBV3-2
CASSQFQTGGSYEQYF
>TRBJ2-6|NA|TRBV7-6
CASSPEFLSGANVLTF
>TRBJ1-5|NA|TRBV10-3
CAISESSGLGNQPQHF
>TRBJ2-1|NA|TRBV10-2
CASSEGPDYNEQFF
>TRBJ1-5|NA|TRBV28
CASDRFNQPQHF
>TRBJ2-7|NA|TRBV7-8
CASSLEIYEQYF
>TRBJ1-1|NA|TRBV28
CASIGDSWAEAFF
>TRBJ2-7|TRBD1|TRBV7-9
CASSSGTGGTYEQYF
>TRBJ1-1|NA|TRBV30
CAWNPGLNTEAFF
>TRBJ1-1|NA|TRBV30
CALDGRNTEAFF
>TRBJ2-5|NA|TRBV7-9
CASQLQETQYF
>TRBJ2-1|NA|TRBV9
CASSEPRAGSSYNEQFF
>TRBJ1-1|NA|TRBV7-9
CASRPIGGTEAFF
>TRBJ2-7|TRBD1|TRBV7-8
CASSWTGSPGEQYF
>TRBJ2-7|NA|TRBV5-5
CASRGGYEQYF
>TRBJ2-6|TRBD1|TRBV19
CASSTYRGLGSGANVLTF